Each of the 28 T cell receptor beta chains below was sequenced from the same sample in a study of blood T cell repertoires in COVID-19. Repertoires were generated with immunoSEQ multiplex PCR, while TCRdb's copy carries only in-frame clones and drops some. The data contain roughly 180,000 clones, over 75% of them singletons. Sequencing used peripheral blood. The receptor source for this set is a man aged 55 to 70 who had recovered from COVID-19.

V usage is TRBV7-9 and J usage is TRBJ1-2; 7 bases line up with TRBD1. From germline, CDR1 is SEHNR and CDR2 FQNEAQ (reference sequence). CDR3 length: 13 amino acids. Trimming took 3 bases from V and 4 from J; bases not matched to a gene: 2. The CDR3 DNA is TGTGCCAGCAGCTTGCCAGGGGGCTATGGCTACACCTTC. Amino acid sequence: CASSLPGGYGYTF. Variable domain in full (rest from reference TRBV7-9 and TRBJ1-2): DTGVSQNPRHKITKRGQNVTFRCDPISEHNRLYWYRQTLGQGPEFLTYFQNEAQLEKSRLLSDRFSAERPKGSFSTLEIQRTEQGDSAMYLCASSLPGGYGYTFGSGTRLTVV.

Only one count was recorded for this clone. The gene calls are TRBV7-3 and TRBJ2-3; 11 nucleotides agree with TRBD2. The ends lost 5 bases at V and 4 bases at J; junction bases unmatched: 8. The CDR3 extends over 16 amino acids. Germline loops: CDR1 SGHTA, CDR2 FQGTGA. The CDR3 DNA reads TGTGCCAGCAGCCCTCTAGCGGGGGGCCACGCAGATACGCAGTATTTT. Amino acids: CASSPLAGGHADTQYF.

The chain employs TRBV5-1 and TRBJ2-7; 10 bases match TRBD1. Germline V gene lookup returns CDR1 SGHRS and CDR2 YFSETQ. The CDR3 extends over 15 amino acids. V was clipped by 1 base and J by 4 bases; unmatched bases: 5. CDR3 sequence reads: CASSLYPGQGYEQYF. In nucleotides, the CDR3 is TGCGCCAGCAGCTTGTACCCGGGACAGGGGTACGAGCAGTACTTC.

V and J are TRBV6-4 and TRBJ2-4, with 10 bases identical to TRBD1. The CDR3 totals 14 residues. Looked up from germline, CDR1 is MRHNA and CDR2 is SNTAGT. V lost 6 bases and J lost 7; bases outside the gene matches: 6. The CDR3 sequence: CASSPPDRGNIQYF. The DNA of the CDR3 is TGTGCCAGCAGCCCCCCGGACAGGGGGAACATTCAGTACTTC.

The chain combines TRBV2 with TRBJ2-1; TRBD2 aligns across 7 bases. The J segment lost 10 bases and the V segment lost 8 bases, leaving 8 bases of the junction unmatched. The CDR3 covers 12 residues. The germline V gene encodes CDR1 SNHLY and CDR2 FYNNEI. The chain's CDR3 is CASGETSLEQFF. CDR3 nucleotide sequence: TGTGCCAGCGGCGAGACTAGCCTGGAGCAGTTCTTC. Full variable domain (missing parts from reference TRBV2 and TRBJ2-1): EPEVTQTPSHQVTQMGQEVILRCVPISNHLYFYWYRQILGQKVEFLVSFYNNEISEKSEIFDDQFSVERPDGSNFTLKIRSTKLEDSAMYFCASGETSLEQFFGPGTRLTVL.

The rearrangement links TRBV5-6 to TRBJ1-2; 8 bases line up with TRBD1. CDR1 and CDR2 (germline): SGHDT, YYEEEE. V trimming: 0 bases; J trimming: 3 bases; junction bases outside the gene matches: 4. This CDR3 contains 15 residues. The CDR3 sequence: CASSLAQGAHYGYTF. The CDR3 bases are TGTGCCAGCAGCTTGGCCCAGGGGGCCCACTATGGCTACACCTTC.

The chain combines TRBV18 with TRBJ2-3, with 12 bases identical to TRBD2. The CDR3 consists of 16 residues. CDR1 and CDR2 from the germline V gene are KGHSH and LQKENI. V was pared by 4 bases and J by 3 bases, with 5 bases of the junction left unmatched. In nucleotides, the CDR3 is TGTGCCAGCTCACGAACTAGCGGGGGGCGAACAGATACGCAGTATTTT. Translation gives CASSRTSGGRTDTQYF.

This chain uses TRBV4-1 with TRBJ1-3, with D tentatively TRBD1 (5 bases). Germline values: CDR1 MGHRA, CDR2 YSYEKL. The CDR3 extends over 18 amino acids. V was clipped by 3 bases and J by 1 base, with 19 bases between them. The CDR3, as DNA: TGCGCCAGCAGCCACGAGACTACCGGGACTCTTTCTGGAAACACCATATATTTT. Translation: CASSHETTGTLSGNTIYF.

This chain uses TRBV7-8 with TRBJ1-2; TRBD1 might be the D (6 bases). The CDR3 consists of 14 residues. V was cut by 5 bases and J by 4 bases, with 14 bases left in between. The germline gives CDR1 SGHVS, CDR2 FQNEAQ. The CDR3 region is CASSGTGLAYGYTF. DNA for the CDR3: TGTGCCAGCAGCGGAACAGGGTTGGCCTATGGCTACACCTTC.

The rearrangement uses TRBV5-5 and TRBJ1-3, with a tentative D call TRBD1 (5 bases). The CDR3 is 15 amino acids. Germline assignment: CDR1 SGHKS and CDR2 YYEKEE (reference sequence). Trimming left V 9 bases short and J 0 bases short, with 16 bases between. The CDR3 protein is CATGRGGDSGNTIYF. In nucleotides, the CDR3 is TGTGCCACCGGCCGAGGAGGGGACTCTGGAAACACCATATATTTT.

This clone was seen more than once but under ten times. This CDR3 is CASTQGGQDTEAFF. The CDR3 bases are TGCGCCAGCACCCAGGGGGGTCAGGACACTGAAGCTTTCTTT. The chain joins TRBV5-1 to TRBJ1-1; 7 nucleotides agree with TRBD1. CDR3 length equals 14 residues. V dropped 6 bases and J dropped 3; count of bases not matched to a gene: 8. Looked up from germline, CDR1 is SGHRS and CDR2 is YFSETQ.

The chain combines TRBV9 with TRBJ2-5, with 10 bases identical to TRBD1. From germline, CDR1 is SGDLS and CDR2 YYNGEE. V trimming: 4 bases; J trimming: 5 bases; junction bases outside the gene matches: 11. The CDR3 is 16 residues long. The CDR3: CASSPLGDRGSETQYF. Here the CDR3 DNA reads TGTGCCAGCAGCCCCCTGGGGGACAGGGGATCGGAGACCCAGTACTTC.

The chain joins TRBV27 to TRBJ2-3; D possibly corresponds to TRBD1 (6 bases). This CDR3 is built from 13 residues. From germline, CDR1 is MNHEY and CDR2 SMNVEV (reference sequence). V dropped 7 bases and J dropped 5 bases, with 13 bases sitting between them. CDR3 sequence (DNA): TGTGCCAGCATGGGGATAGGGGGAGATACGCAGTATTTT. Protein: CASMGIGGDTQYF.

The V call is TRBV2, the J call TRBJ2-7; 9 bases fit TRBD1. CDR1 and CDR2 from the germline V gene are SNHLY and FYNNEI. The CDR3 loop spans 13 amino acids. The V and J ends lost 6 bases and 6 bases, in that order; junction bases with no gene match: 6. The CDR3 protein is CASSRTGVGEQYF. CDR3 nucleotide sequence: TGTGCCAGCAGCCGGACAGGGGTAGGCGAGCAGTACTTC.

The rearrangement joins TRBV24-1 to TRBJ1-2; TRBD1 might be the D (6 bases). The germline V gene encodes CDR1 KGHDR and CDR2 SFDVKD. The V gene lost 5 bases and the J gene lost 5 bases, with 8 bases spanning the gap. This CDR3 region has 12 residues. CDR3 nucleotides: TGTGCCACCAGTGCCCAGGGGTATGGCTACACCTTC. This sequence encodes CATSAQGYGYTF.

J is TRBJ2-7 and V is TRBV24-1; 8 positions agree with TRBD2. Per germline, CDR1 KGHDR and CDR2 SFDVKD. The CDR3 sequence is 13 residues long. V lost 7 bases to trimming and J lost 2 bases; unmatched junction nucleotides: 3. In nucleotides, the CDR3 is TGTGCCACCAGGTCGGGGGGGACCTACGAGCAGTACTTC. Translated, it gives CATRSGGTYEQYF.

This chain uses TRBV10-3 with TRBJ2-2; weak D call: TRBD2 (6 bases). In germline, CDR1 is ENHRY, CDR2 SYGVKD. The CDR3 sequence is 14 residues long. V dropped 7 bases and J dropped 1 base, with 10 bases sitting between them. The CDR3 protein is CAINSGLNTGELFF. The CDR3 DNA sequence: TGTGCCATCAACAGCGGGTTGAACACCGGGGAGCTGTTTTTT.

The chain joins TRBV7-9 to TRBJ2-3, with TRBD2 identical over 7 bases. The CDR3 length is 15 residues. Germline values: CDR1 SEHNR, CDR2 FQNEAQ (reference sequence). V lost 1 base, J lost 2 bases, and 3 bases stayed unmatched. The CDR3 loop is CASSLGGGFTDTQYF. CDR3 coding DNA: TGTGCCAGCAGCTTAGGCGGGGGATTCACAGATACGCAGTATTTT. The full variable domain, its missing parts supplied by reference TRBV7-9 and TRBJ2-3, is DTGVSQNPRHKITKRGQNVTFRCDPISEHNRLYWYRQTLGQGPEFLTYFQNEAQLEKSRLLSDRFSAERPKGSFSTLEIQRTEQGDSAMYLCASSLGGGFTDTQYFGPGTRLTVL.

This chain uses TRBV5-5 with TRBJ2-5, with D maybe TRBD2 (7 bases). This CDR3 has 15 amino acids. The V gene's germline CDR1 is SGHKS and CDR2 YYEKEE (reference sequence). Trimming left V 2 bases short and J 5 bases short, with 16 bases between. The CDR3 protein is CASSFGGGQGETQYF. In DNA, the CDR3 is TGTGCCAGCAGCTTTGGCGGGGGCCAAGGGGAGACCCAGTACTTC.

This clone appeared once. The chain uses TRBV2 and TRBJ2-3; 10 nucleotides match TRBD2. This CDR3 has 16 residues. The trim removed 6 bases at V and 0 bases at J, leaving 6 bases unmatched. In germline, CDR1 is SNHLY, CDR2 FYNNEI. This CDR3 reads CASRVGLAASTDTQYF. Here the CDR3 DNA reads TGTGCCAGCAGGGTTGGACTAGCGGCTAGCACAGATACGCAGTATTTT.

The rearrangement links TRBV18 to TRBJ1-5, with D possibly matching TRBD1 (5 bases). Germline lookup yields CDR1 KGHSH and CDR2 LQKENI. The CDR3 extends over 13 amino acids. Trimming left V 5 bases short and J 5 bases short, with 10 bases between. The CDR3 bases are TGTGCCAGCTCATCGACAGCTGATCAGCCCCAGCATTTT. This encodes CASSSTADQPQHF.

The chain has TRBV19 and TRBJ2-7; 9 bases are shared with TRBD1. CDR1 is LNHDA and CDR2 is SQIVND in the germline V gene (reference sequence). The length of the CDR3 is 15 residues. V was clipped by 3 bases and J by 5 bases; unmatched bases: 8. The CDR3 sequence: CASSISDRGFDEQYF. The CDR3, as DNA: TGTGCCAGTAGTATTAGTGACAGGGGGTTCGACGAGCAGTACTTC.

This chain joins TRBV6-6 and TRBJ1-3; a weak D match, TRBD1 (6 bases). V dropped 9 bases and J dropped 3 bases, with 18 bases sitting between them. The CDR3 contains 15 residues. Germline V gene sequence: CDR1 MNHNY, CDR2 SVGAGI (reference sequence). Here the CDR3 DNA reads TGTGCCAGTGTACCCAGGGGCGCAGGTGGAAACACCATATATTTT. This gives the protein CASVPRGAGGNTIYF.

There are a few counts of this clone. The chain links TRBV6-6 to TRBJ1-5, with 10 positions matching TRBD1. The trim removed 5 bases at V and 6 bases at J, leaving 10 bases unmatched. Per germline, CDR1 MNHNY and CDR2 SVGAGI (reference sequence). This CDR3 has 16 residues. The DNA for the CDR3 is TGTGCCAGCAGTCAAATGGGACAGGGGCCGGGTCAGCCCCAGCATTTT. It translates to CASSQMGQGPGQPQHF.

The chain employs TRBV10-3 and TRBJ2-2, with TRBD1 identical over 7 bases. CDR3 size: 15 residues. Germline CDR1 ENHRY, CDR2 SYGVKD. Trimming cost V 6 bases and J 6 bases; bases outside gene matches: 10. The CDR3 sequence is CAIRDKETGAGELFF. DNA for the CDR3: TGTGCCATCAGAGATAAAGAAACAGGGGCCGGGGAGCTGTTTTTT.

The rearrangement uses TRBV2 and TRBJ2-2; 8 nucleotides line up with TRBD2. V gave up 6 bases and J gave up 0 bases; unmatched junction bases: 3. The CDR3 length is 15 residues. Germline CDR1 is SNHLY and CDR2 is FYNNEI. The CDR3 sequence: CASRMTSANTGELFF. CDR3 nucleotides: TGTGCCAGCAGGATGACTAGCGCGAACACCGGGGAGCTGTTTTTT.

The V gene is TRBV11-2, the J gene TRBJ2-2; no definite D call. Trimming stripped 4 bases from V and 1 base from J, with 7 bases between. Per germline, CDR1 SGHAT and CDR2 FQNNGV. This CDR3 has 14 amino acids. CDR3 bases: TGTGCCAGCAGCTCCTCCCGGAACACCGGGGAGCTGTTTTTT. Its translation: CASSSSRNTGELFF. The full variable domain, its missing parts supplied by reference TRBV11-2 and TRBJ2-2, is EAGVAQSPRYKIIEKRQSVAFWCNPISGHATLYWYQQILGQGPKLLIQFQNNGVVDDSQLPKDRFSAERLKGVDSTLKIQPAKLEDSAVYLCASSSSRNTGELFFGEGSRLTVL.

The chain links TRBV12-5 to TRBJ2-5; D perhaps matches TRBD2 (6 bases). V was pared by 5 bases and J by 4 bases, with 14 bases between. Germline values: CDR1 LGHNT, CDR2 FRNRAP. This CDR3 has 14 amino acids. The chain's CDR3 is CASGAGGDGETQYF. The CDR3 DNA reads TGTGCTAGTGGTGCTGGCGGGGACGGAGAGACCCAGTACTTC.